The rows below give T cell receptor beta chains drawn from one sample of a study of T-cell reconstitution after alpha-beta-depleted transplantation in children. TCRdb reanalysed the PCR reads using MiXCR and keeps one entry per CDR3 protein. The table records about 540,000 distinct CDR3 sequences, 25% to 30% of them present only once. The specimen comprised PBMCs, sampled before TCRalphabeta/CD19-depleted stem cell transplant. The receptors come from a boy under two years old with Wiskott-Aldrich syndrome, due to receive a stem cell transplant. Each CDR3 is given without its conserved first and last residue. D genes are given only for firm matches. Some rows have no size entry. The others give once, few or many, or a class for an expanded clone.

few TRBJ1-1 . TRBV6-2/TRBV6-3 ASSTTSFTEAF
. TRBJ1-2 . TRBV20-1 SARDMNNNFHGYT
few TRBJ1-5 . TRBV10-3 AISESGGDQPQH
few TRBJ2-1 TRBD1 TRBV12-3/TRBV12-4 ASSSRGLWRNEQF
few TRBJ1-1 . TRBV5-1 ASSLVAGRAEAF
few TRBJ1-2 . TRBV5-1 ASSLPSNYGYT
few TRBJ1-1 TRBD1 TRBV5-1 ASSEWDSLNTEAF
. TRBJ2-1 TRBD2 TRBV29-1 SADSGRTYNEQF
. TRBJ2-6 TRBD2 TRBV6-1 ASTFGGSGANVLT
. TRBJ2-1 TRBD2 TRBV12-3/TRBV12-4 ASILGGLAGLNEQF
few TRBJ2-2 . TRBV5-1 ASSLALVGNTGELF
few TRBJ2-4 . TRBV5-1 ASSPDGEVQY
. TRBJ1-3 TRBD1 TRBV20-1 SADHPTGGIRNTIY
few TRBJ2-7 . TRBV20-1 SARGREQY
once TRBJ1-5 . TRBV30 AWGTSTAQPQH
. TRBJ2-5 . TRBV9 ASSVGTPAGTQY
few TRBJ1-5 . TRBV18 ASSPRDRSSNQPQH
. TRBJ2-1 TRBD2 TRBV5-1 ASSFVAGGPGNEQF
. TRBJ1-5 . TRBV7-9 ASSLDKNQPQH
few TRBJ2-1 . TRBV20-1 SAAGAWDEQF
. TRBJ1-5 . TRBV2 ASSARSSRNQPQH
. TRBJ2-7 . TRBV28 ASRHPGTSYEQY
few TRBJ2-3 TRBD2 TRBV30 AWSLGTRGGRDTQY
. TRBJ2-5 TRBD2 TRBV5-1 ASSLETSGSETQY
few TRBJ2-1 . TRBV29-1 SVAAKVGNEQF
once TRBJ2-3 . TRBV12-5 ASGLAVAGDTQY
. TRBJ2-7 TRBD2 TRBV6-1 ASSEGLADYEQY
. TRBJ1-1 TRBD1 TRBV5-6 ASSHGTGRANTEAF
few TRBJ2-5 TRBD1 TRBV28 ASTGQGAEETQY
. TRBJ2-1 . TRBV19 ASTPRRERGEQF
few TRBJ2-1 TRBD1 TRBV6-1 ASSPTTGLGNEQF
. TRBJ2-7 TRBD1 TRBV5-1 ASSLDRVKQY
. TRBJ2-7 TRBD1 TRBV7-2 ASSPGGTGSHEQY
many TRBJ1-1 . TRBV12-3/TRBV12-4 ASSLGGGKTEAF
. TRBJ1-1 . TRBV7-3 ASSLTGGGQAEAF
. TRBJ2-3 . TRBV7-6 ASSSFISPTDTQY
few TRBJ2-4 . TRBV6-1 ASRGGPAKNIQY
. TRBJ2-1 . TRBV5-1 ASSQQAGSPNEQF
. TRBJ2-4 . TRBV5-1 ASSASPGPLKEGQ
. TRBJ2-5 TRBD1 TRBV4-1 ASSQPGQAPFLIQETQY
. TRBJ2-1 . TRBV19 ASSPLPGQSSYNEQF
. TRBJ2-3 . TRBV7-2 ASSSAPTDTQY
. TRBJ2-7 TRBD2 TRBV5-6 ASSFRTSGIYEQY
. TRBJ1-5 TRBD1 TRBV2 ASSVETGRGRIQPQH
. TRBJ2-3 TRBD2 TRBV20-1 SAETSGASTDTQY
. TRBJ1-3 . TRBV20-1 SALSDASSGNTIY
few TRBJ2-1 . TRBV20-1 SARVPSITYNEQF
few TRBJ2-7 . TRBV5-1 ASSADSLYEQY
. TRBJ2-1 . TRBV4-1 ASSREFDNEQF